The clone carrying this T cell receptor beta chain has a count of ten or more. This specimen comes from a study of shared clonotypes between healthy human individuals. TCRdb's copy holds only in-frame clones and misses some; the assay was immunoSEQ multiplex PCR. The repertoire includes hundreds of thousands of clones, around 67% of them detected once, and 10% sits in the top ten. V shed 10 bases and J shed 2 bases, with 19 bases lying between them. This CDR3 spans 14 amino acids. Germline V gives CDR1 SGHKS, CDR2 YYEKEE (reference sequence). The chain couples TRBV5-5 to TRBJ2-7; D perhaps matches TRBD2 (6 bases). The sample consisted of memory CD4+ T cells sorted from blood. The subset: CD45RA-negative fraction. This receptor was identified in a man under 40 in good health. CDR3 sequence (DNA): TGTGCCTCGGGCGGACTTGGGGGGACCTACGAGCAGTACTTC. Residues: CASGGLGGTYEQYF.